Each of the 12 T cell receptor beta chains below was sequenced from the same sample in a study of blood T cell repertoires in COVID-19. TCRdb's copy holds only in-frame clones and misses some; the assay was immunoSEQ multiplex PCR. The sample includes over 100,000 clones, over 75% of them seen just once. The sample consisted of peripheral blood. These receptors were obtained from a woman aged 45 to 65 with acute or convalescent COVID-19.

The rearrangement uses TRBV5-1 and TRBJ2-3; no reliable D call. CDR3 length: 13 amino acids. From germline, CDR1 is SGHRS and CDR2 YFSETQ. V lost 0 bases to trimming and J lost 5 bases, with 7 bases between them. In DNA, the CDR3 is TGCGCCAGCAGCTTGGAAGGCGGAGATACGCAGTATTTT. This encodes CASSLEGGDTQYF.

This clone was counted a single time. This rearrangement joins TRBV2 to TRBJ1-5; TRBD1 is a possible D gene (6 bases). V shed 6 bases and J shed 7 bases, with 13 bases lying between them. Germline V gene lookup returns CDR1 SNHLY and CDR2 FYNNEI. This CDR3 is built from 13 residues. The CDR3: CASRRGNGQPQHF. CDR3 nucleotide sequence: TGTGCCAGCAGAAGGGGGAACGGACAGCCCCAGCATTTT.

This CDR3 reads CASSQDVADYYGYTF. The CDR3 DNA reads as TGTGCCAGCAGCCAAGATGTCGCAGATTACTATGGCTACACCTTC. The V call is TRBV14, the J call TRBJ1-2; D unresolved. Trimming removed 0 bases from V and 3 bases from J, with 11 bases in between. Per the germline V gene, CDR1 is SGHDN and CDR2 is FVKESK. The CDR3 extends over 15 amino acids.

This clone appeared a few times. The chain recombines TRBV27 with TRBJ2-7, with 7 nucleotides matching TRBD2. V shed 3 bases, J shed 2 bases, and the junction held 4 bases outside the gene matches. CDR3 length: 14 residues. In germline, CDR1 is MNHEY, CDR2 SMNVEV (reference sequence). Here the CDR3 reads CASSFSSGTYEQYF. The CDR3 region has the DNA TGTGCCAGCAGTTTCTCTAGCGGTACCTACGAGCAGTACTTC.

This chain joins TRBV27 and TRBJ2-7; D is perhaps TRBD1 (6 bases). Germline CDR1 and CDR2: MNHEY and SMNVEV (reference sequence). V was cut by 8 bases and J by 4 bases, with 18 bases left in between. The CDR3 is made up of 14 amino acids. For the CDR3, the DNA is TGTGCCAGCCACCCTTGGGGACAAGTTTACGAGCAGTACTTC. This codes for CASHPWGQVYEQYF.

V usage is TRBV7-3 and J usage is TRBJ1-6, with D uncertain. Deletions cut 4 bases from V and 10 bases from J, with 17 bases between. The V gene's germline CDR1 is SGHTA and CDR2 FQGTGA. This CDR3 region has 15 residues. CDR3 residues: CASSSKTGFGSPLHF. As DNA, the CDR3 is TGTGCCAGCAGCTCCAAAACGGGGTTCGGGTCACCCCTCCACTTT.

The chain combines TRBV28 with TRBJ2-3; D remains unclear. Germline loops: CDR1 MDHEN, CDR2 SYDVKM. V was pared by 4 bases and J by 3 bases, with 20 bases between. The CDR3 totals 17 residues. CDR3 region: CASSSPEAPLGTDTQYF. Written as DNA, the CDR3 is TGTGCCAGCAGTTCACCCGAGGCCCCCCTCGGTACAGATACGCAGTATTTT.

The chain employs TRBV10-1 and TRBJ2-7; TRBD1 aligns across 12 bases. After removal of 6 bases from V and 6 bases from J, the junction contained 9 bases not matched to a gene. This CDR3 is 15 amino acids long. CDR1 and CDR2 (germline): WNHNN, SYGVQD (reference sequence). The CDR3 protein is CASREVRDRGREQYF. CDR3 sequence (DNA): TGCGCCAGCAGGGAAGTGCGGGACAGGGGGCGCGAGCAGTACTTC.

This clone is a singleton in its sample. V usage is TRBV11-2 and J usage is TRBJ1-1; D is undetermined. Germline CDR1 is SGHAT and CDR2 is FQNNGV. V shed 4 bases and J shed 1 base, with 7 bases lying between them. The CDR3 has 13 residues. The CDR3, as DNA: TGTGCCAGCAGCTCCTTCGGGAACACTGAAGCTTTCTTT. It encodes CASSSFGNTEAFF.

V and J are TRBV19 and TRBJ1-1; a weak D match, TRBD1 (6 bases). Per germline, CDR1 LNHDA and CDR2 SQIVND (reference sequence). V lost 4 bases to trimming and J lost 4 bases, with 13 bases between them. The CDR3 runs to 14 residues. The CDR3, as DNA: TGTGCCAGTAGTAACCGCGGGGGGCTCACTGAAGCTTTCTTT. Its translation: CASSNRGGLTEAFF.

This sequence joins TRBV6-5 and TRBJ1-1; possibly TRBD1 for D (5 bases). CDR1 is MNHEY, CDR2 SVGAGI, per germline. This CDR3 spans 16 amino acids. Trimming stripped 0 bases from V and 0 bases from J, with 11 bases between. The DNA of the CDR3 is TGTGCCAGCAGTTACTCTTGGGCAGGGATGAACACTGAAGCTTTCTTT. Amino acids: CASSYSWAGMNTEAFF.

The CDR3 DNA sequence: TGCAGCGTATCCGGAGATAGCACTGGAAACACCATATATTTT. It specifies CSVSGDSTGNTIYF. This sequence joins TRBV29-1 and TRBJ1-3; no reliable D call. The V end lost 6 bases, the J end lost 2 bases, and 14 bases lay between the germline ends. CDR1 and CDR2 (germline): SQVTM, ANQGSEA. This CDR3 is 14 amino acids long.